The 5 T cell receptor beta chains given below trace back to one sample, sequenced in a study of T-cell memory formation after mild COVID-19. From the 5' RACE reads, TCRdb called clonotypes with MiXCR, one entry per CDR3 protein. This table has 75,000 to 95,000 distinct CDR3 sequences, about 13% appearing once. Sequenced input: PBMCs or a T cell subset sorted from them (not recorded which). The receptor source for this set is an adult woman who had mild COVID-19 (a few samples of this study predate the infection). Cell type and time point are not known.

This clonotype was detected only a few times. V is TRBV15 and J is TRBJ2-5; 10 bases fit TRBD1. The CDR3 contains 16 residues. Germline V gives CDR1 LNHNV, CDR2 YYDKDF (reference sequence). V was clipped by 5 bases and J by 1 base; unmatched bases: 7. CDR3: CATSGYDRGLQETQYF. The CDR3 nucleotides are TGTGCCACCAGCGGATATGACAGGGGGCTCCAAGAGACCCAGTACTTC.

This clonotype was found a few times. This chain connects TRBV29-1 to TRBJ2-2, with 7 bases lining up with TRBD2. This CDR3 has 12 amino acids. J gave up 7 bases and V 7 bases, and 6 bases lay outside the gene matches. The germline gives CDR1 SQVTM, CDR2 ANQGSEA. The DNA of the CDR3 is TGCAGCGCCGTGGGGGGGGACGGGGAGCTGTTTTTT. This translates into CSAVGGDGELFF.

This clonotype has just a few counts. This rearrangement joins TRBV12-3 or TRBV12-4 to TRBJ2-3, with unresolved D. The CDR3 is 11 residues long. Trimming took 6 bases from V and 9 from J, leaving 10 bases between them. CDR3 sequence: CASSAGNTQYF. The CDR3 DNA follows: TGTGCCAGCAGCGCCGGTAACACGCAGTATTTT.

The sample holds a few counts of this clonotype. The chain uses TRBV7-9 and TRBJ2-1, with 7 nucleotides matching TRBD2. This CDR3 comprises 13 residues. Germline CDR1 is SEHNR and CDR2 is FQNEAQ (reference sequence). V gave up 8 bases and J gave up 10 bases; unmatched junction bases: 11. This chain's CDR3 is CASSGTPGGEQFF. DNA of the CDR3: TGTGCCAGCTCCGGGACCCCGGGGGGAGAGCAGTTCTTC. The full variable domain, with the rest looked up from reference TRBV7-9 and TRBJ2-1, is DTGVSQNPRHKITKRGQNVTFRCDPISEHNRLYWYRQTLGQGPEFLTYFQNEAQLEKSRLLSDRFSAERPKGSFSTLEIQRTEQGDSAMYLCASSGTPGGEQFFGPGTRLTVL.

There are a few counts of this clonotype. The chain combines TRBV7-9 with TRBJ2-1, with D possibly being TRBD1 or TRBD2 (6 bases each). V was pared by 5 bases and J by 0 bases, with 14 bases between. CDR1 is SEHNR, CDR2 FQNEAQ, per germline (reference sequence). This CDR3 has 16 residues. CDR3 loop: CASSPGGGHSYNEQFF. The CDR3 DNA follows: TGTGCCAGCAGCCCCGGGGGCGGCCACTCCTACAATGAGCAGTTCTTC.